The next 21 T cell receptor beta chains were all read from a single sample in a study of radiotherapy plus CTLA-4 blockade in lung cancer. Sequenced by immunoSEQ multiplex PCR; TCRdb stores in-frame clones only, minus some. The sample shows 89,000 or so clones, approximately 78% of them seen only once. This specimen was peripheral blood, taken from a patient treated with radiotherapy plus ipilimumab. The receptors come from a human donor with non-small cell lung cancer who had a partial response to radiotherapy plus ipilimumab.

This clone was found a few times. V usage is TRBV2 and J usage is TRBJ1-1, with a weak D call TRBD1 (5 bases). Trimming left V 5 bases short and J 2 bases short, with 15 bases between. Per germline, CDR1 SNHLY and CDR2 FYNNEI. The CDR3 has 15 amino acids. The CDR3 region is CASSPQGDANTEAFF. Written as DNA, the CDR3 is TGTGCCAGCAGTCCGCAGGGTGATGCCAACACTGAAGCTTTCTTT.

In nucleotides, the CDR3 is TGTGCCAGTAGTGTCCGGGGAGTTGGAGCTTTCTTT. It encodes CASSVRGVGAFF. The genes are TRBV19 and TRBJ1-1; D not certain. V was cut by 5 bases and J by 10 bases, with 14 bases left in between. From germline, CDR1 is LNHDA and CDR2 SQIVND (reference sequence). The CDR3 runs 12 residues.

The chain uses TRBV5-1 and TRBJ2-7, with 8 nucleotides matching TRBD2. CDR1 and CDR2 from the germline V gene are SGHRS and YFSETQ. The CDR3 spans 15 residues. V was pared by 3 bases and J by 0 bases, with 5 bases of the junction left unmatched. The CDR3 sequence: CASSYLAGTSYEQYF. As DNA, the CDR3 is TGCGCCAGCAGCTATTTAGCGGGGACCTCCTACGAGCAGTACTTC.

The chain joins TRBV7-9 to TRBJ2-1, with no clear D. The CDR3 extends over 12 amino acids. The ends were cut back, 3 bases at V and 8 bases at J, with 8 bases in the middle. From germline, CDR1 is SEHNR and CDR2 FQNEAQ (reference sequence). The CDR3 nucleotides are TGTGCCAGCAGCTTGCGAGGCGATGAGCAGTTCTTC. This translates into CASSLRGDEQFF.

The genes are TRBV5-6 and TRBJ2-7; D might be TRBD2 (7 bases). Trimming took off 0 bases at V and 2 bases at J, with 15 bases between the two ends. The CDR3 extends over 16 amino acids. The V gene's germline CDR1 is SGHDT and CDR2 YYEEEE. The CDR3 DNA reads TGTGCCAGCAGCTTGGAAGGGGGGGCCGCGACCTACGAGCAGTACTTC. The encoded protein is CASSLEGGAATYEQYF.

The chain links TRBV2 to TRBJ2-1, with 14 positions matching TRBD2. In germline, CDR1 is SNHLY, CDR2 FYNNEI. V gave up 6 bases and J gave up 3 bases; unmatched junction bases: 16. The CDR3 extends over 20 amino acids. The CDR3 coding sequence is TGTGCCAGCAGACCTATCCCCGGGACTAGCGGGAGTGTGGGCTACAATGAGCAGTTCTTC. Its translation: CASRPIPGTSGSVGYNEQFF.

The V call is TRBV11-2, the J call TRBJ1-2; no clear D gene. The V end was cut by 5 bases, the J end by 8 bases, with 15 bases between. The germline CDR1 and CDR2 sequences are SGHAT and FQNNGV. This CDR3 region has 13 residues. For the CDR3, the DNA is TGTGCCAGCAGCGCAAGACTCAACCAAGGCTACACCTTC. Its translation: CASSARLNQGYTF.

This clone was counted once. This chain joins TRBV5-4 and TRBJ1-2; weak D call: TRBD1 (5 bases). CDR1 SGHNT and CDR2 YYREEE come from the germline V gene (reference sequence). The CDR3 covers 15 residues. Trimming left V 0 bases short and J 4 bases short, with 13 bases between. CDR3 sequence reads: CASSLAYRTSYGYTF. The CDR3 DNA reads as TGTGCCAGCAGCTTGGCCTATAGGACATCCTATGGCTACACCTTC.

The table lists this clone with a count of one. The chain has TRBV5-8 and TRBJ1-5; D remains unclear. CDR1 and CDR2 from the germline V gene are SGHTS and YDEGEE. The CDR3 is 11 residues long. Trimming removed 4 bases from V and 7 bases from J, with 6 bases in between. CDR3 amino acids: CASSRRQPQHF. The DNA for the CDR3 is TGTGCCAGCAGCAGGCGGCAGCCCCAGCATTTT. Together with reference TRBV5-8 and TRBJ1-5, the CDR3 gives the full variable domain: EAGVTQSPTHLIKTRGQQATLRCSPISGHTSVYWYQQALGLGLQFLLWYDEGEERNRGNFPPRFSGRQFPNYSSELNVNALELEDSALYLCASSRRQPQHFGDGTRLSIL.

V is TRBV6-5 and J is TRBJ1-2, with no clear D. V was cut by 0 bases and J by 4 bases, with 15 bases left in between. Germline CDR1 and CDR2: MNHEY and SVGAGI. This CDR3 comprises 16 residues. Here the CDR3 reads CASSYSIAGSSYGYTF. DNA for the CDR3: TGTGCCAGCAGTTACTCGATTGCAGGTTCCTCCTATGGCTACACCTTC.

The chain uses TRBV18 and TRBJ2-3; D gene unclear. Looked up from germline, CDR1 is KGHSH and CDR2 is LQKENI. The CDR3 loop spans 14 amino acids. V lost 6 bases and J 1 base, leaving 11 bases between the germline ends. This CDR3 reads CASSPALRTDTQYF. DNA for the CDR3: TGTGCCAGCTCCCCAGCACTGCGCACAGATACGCAGTATTTT.

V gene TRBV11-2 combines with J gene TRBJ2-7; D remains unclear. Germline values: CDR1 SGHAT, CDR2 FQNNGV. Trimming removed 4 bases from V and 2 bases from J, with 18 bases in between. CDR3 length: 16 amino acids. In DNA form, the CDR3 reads TGTGCCAGCAGCTCTCCCGGTTCCCGCTTAGCCTACGAGCAGTACTTC. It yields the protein CASSSPGSRLAYEQYF.

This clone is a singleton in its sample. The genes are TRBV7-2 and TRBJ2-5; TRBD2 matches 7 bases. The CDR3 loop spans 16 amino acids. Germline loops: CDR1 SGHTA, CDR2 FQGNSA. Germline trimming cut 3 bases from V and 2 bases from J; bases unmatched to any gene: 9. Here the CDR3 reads CASSFGLAGPQETQYF. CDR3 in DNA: TGTGCCAGCAGCTTTGGGTTAGCGGGCCCGCAAGAGACCCAGTACTTC.

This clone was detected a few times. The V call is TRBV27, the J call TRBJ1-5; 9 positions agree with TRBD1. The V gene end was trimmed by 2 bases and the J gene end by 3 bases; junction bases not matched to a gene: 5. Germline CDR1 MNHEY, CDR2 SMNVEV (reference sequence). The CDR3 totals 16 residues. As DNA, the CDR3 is TGTGCCAGCAGTTTAGGGACAGGGAGGGTCAATCAGCCCCAGCATTTT. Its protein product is CASSLGTGRVNQPQHF.

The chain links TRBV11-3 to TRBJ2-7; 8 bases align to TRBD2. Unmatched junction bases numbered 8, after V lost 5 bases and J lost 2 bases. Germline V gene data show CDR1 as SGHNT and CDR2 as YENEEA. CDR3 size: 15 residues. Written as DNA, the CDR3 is TGTGCCAGCAGCCCCGAAGGCGGGAGGCCCTACGAGCAGTACTTC. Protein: CASSPEGGRPYEQYF.

CDR3 amino acids: CASSPREGPYNEQFF. The CDR3 DNA is TGTGCCAGCAGTCCCAGGGAAGGCCCCTACAATGAGCAGTTCTTC. The chain has TRBV6-1 and TRBJ2-1, with a possible D match to TRBD1 (5 bases). Trimming removed 5 bases at V and 2 bases at J, with 13 bases between. The CDR3 has 15 amino acids. CDR1 and CDR2 (germline): MNHNS, SASEGT.

The CDR3 sequence is CASSTRQGTDTEAFF. Here the CDR3 DNA reads TGTGCCAGTAGTACTCGACAGGGAACGGACACTGAAGCTTTCTTT. This sequence joins TRBV19 and TRBJ1-1, with 7 nucleotides matching TRBD1. The V segment lost 4 bases and the J segment 3 bases; nucleotides outside the gene matches: 8. CDR3 length: 15 residues. Germline V gene sequence: CDR1 LNHDA, CDR2 SQIVND (reference sequence). Based on the CDR3 plus reference TRBV19 and TRBJ1-1, the full variable domain is DGGITQSPKYLFRKEGQNVTLSCEQNLNHDAMYWYRQDPGQGLRLIYYSQIVNDFQKGDIAEGYSVSREKKESFPLTVTSAQKNPTAFYLCASSTRQGTDTEAFFGQGTRLTVV.

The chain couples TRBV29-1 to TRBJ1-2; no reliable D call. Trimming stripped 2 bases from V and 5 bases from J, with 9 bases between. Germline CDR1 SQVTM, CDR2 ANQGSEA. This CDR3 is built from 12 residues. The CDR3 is CSVEIGGYGYTF. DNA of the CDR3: TGCAGCGTTGAAATCGGAGGGTATGGCTACACCTTC.

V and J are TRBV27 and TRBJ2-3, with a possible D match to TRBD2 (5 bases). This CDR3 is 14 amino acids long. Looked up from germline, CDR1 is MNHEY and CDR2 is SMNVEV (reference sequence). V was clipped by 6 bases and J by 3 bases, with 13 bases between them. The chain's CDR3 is CASRPLGSTDTQYF. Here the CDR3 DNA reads TGTGCCAGCAGGCCACTAGGAAGTACAGATACGCAGTATTTT.

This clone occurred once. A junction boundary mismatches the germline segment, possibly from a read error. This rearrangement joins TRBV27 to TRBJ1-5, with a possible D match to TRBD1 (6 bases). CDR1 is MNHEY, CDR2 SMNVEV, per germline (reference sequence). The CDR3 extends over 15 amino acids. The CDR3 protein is CTSRRDTNWDQPQHF. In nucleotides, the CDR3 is TGTACCAGCAGACGGGACACGAATTGGGATCAGCCCCAGCATTTT.

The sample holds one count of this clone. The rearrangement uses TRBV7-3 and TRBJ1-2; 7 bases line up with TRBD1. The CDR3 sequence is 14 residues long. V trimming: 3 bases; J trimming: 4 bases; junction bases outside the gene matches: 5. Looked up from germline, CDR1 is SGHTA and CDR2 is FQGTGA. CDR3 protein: CASSLSGTAYGYTF. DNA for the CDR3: TGTGCCAGCAGCTTGTCGGGGACAGCCTATGGCTACACCTTC. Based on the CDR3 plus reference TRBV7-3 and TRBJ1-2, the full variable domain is GAGVSQTPSNKVTEKGKYVELRCDPISGHTALYWYRQSLGQGPEFLIYFQGTGAADDSGLPNDRFFAVRPEGSVSTLKIQRTERGDSAVYLCASSLSGTAYGYTFGSGTRLTVV.